The following is a T cell receptor beta chain sequence with its context. Libraries were prepared by immunoSEQ multiplex PCR; TCRdb keeps only in-frame clonotypes and omits some of them. The table has just under 65,000 clones, roughly nine tenths seen once; the top ten hold approximately 5.2%. The sample comes from a study of OX40 agonist ivuxolimab in advanced cancers. The CDR3 consists of 14 residues. Germline V gene data show CDR1 as SGHDN and CDR2 as FVKESK. V dropped 4 bases and J dropped 9; count of bases not matched to a gene: 7. The chain employs TRBV14 and TRBJ2-1; 9 bases match TRBD2. The sequence derives from an adult with an advanced solid tumor such as melanoma, head and neck, liver or kidney cancer. Here the sequenced sample was CD4+ or CD8+ T cells sorted from blood, taken in a trial of the OX40 agonist ivuxolimab. The CDR3 DNA is TGTGCCAGCAGCCTACAGCGGGAGGAAGGTGAGCAGTTCTTC. Translation: CASSLQREEGEQFF.